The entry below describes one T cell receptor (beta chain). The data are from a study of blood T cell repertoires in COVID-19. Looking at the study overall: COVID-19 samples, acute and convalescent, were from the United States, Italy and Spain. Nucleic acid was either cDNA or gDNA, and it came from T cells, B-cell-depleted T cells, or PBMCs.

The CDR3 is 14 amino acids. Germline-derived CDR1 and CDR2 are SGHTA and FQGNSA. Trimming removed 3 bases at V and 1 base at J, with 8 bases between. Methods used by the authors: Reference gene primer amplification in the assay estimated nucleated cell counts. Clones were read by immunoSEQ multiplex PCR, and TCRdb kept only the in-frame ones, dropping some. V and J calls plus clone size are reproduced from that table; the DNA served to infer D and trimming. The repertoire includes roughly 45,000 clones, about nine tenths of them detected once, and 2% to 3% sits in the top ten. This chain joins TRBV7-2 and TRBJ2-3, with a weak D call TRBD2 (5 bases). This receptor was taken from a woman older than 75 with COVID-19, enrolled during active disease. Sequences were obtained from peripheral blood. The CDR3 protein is CASSFRTRTDTQYF. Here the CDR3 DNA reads TGTGCCAGCAGCTTCCGGACTCGCACAGATACGCAGTATTTT.